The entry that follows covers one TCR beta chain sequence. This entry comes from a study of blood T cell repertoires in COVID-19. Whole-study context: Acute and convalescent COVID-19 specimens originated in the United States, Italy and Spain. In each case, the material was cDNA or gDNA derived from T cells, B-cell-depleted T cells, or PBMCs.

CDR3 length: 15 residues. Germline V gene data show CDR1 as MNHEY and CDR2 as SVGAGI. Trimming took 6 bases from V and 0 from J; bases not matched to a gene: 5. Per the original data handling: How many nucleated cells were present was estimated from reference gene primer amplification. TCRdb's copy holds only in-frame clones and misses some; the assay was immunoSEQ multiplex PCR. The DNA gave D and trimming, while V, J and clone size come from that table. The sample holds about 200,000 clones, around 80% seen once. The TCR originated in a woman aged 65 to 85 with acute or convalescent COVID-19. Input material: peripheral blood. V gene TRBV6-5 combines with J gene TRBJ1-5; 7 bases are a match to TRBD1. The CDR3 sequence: CASRLTGDSNQPQHF. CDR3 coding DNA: TGTGCCAGCAGATTAACAGGGGATAGCAATCAGCCCCAGCATTTT.